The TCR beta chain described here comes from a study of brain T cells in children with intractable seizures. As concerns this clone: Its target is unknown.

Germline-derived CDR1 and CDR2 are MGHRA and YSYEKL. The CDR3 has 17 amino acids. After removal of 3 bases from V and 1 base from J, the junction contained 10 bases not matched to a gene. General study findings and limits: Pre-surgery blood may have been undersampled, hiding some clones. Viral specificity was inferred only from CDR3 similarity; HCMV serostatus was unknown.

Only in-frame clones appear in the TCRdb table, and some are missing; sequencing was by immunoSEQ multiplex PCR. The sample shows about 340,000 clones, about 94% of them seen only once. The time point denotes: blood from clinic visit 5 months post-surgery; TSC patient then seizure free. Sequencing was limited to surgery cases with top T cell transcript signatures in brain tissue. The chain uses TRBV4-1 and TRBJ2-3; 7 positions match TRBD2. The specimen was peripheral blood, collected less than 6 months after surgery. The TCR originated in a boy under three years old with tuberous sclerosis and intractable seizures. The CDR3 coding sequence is TGCGCCAGCAGCCACCTCTTTAGCGGGCCTGGCACAGATACGCAGTATTTT. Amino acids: CASSHLFSGPGTDTQYF.